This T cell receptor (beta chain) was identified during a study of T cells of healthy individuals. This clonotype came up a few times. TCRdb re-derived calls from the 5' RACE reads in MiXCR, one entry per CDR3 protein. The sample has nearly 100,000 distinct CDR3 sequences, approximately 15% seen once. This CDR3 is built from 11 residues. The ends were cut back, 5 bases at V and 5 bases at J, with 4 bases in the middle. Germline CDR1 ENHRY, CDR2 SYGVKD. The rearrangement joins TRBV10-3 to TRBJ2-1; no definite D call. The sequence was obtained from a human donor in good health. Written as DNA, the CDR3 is TGTGCCATCAGTTCCGACAATGAGCAGTTCTTC. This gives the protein CAISSDNEQFF.